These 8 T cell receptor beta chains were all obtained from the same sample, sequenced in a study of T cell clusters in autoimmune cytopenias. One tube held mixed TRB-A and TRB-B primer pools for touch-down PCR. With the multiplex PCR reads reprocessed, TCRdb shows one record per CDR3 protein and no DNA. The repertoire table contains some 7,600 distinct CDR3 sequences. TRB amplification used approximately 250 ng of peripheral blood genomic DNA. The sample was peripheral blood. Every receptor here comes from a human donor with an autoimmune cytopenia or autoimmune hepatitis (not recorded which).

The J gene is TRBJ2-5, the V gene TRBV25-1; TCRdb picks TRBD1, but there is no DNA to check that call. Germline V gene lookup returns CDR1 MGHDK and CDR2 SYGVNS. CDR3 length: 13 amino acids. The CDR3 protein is CASRQGAGETQYF.

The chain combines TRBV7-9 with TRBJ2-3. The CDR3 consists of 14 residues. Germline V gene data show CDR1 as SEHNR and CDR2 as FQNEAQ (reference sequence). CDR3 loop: CASSFLWGTDTQYF.

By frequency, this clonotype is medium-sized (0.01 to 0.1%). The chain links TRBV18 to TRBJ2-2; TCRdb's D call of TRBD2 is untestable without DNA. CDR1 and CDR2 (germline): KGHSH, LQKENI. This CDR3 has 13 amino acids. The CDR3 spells CASSPAGTGELFF.

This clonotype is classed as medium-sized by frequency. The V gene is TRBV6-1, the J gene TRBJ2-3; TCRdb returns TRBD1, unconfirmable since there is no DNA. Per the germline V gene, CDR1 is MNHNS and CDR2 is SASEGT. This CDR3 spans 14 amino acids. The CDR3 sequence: CASSGTGGRDTQYF.

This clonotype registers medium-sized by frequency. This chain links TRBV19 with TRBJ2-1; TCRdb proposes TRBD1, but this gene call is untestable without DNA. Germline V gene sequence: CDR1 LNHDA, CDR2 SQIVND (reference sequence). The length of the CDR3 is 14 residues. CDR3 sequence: CASSVGVRGNEQFF.

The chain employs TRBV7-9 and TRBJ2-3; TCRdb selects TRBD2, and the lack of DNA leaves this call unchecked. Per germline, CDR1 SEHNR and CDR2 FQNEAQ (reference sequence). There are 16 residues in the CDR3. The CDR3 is CASSSRLAGPTDTQYF. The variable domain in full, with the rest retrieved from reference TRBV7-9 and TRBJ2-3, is DTGVSQNPRHKITKRGQNVTFRCDPISEHNRLYWYRQTLGQGPEFLTYFQNEAQLEKSRLLSDRFSAERPKGSFSTLEIQRTEQGDSAMYLCASSSRLAGPTDTQYFGPGTRLTVL.

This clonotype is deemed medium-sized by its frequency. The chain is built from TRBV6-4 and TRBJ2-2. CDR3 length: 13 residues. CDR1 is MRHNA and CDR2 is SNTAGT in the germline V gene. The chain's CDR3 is CASHDGDTGELFF.

The CDR3 is CASSPPLDAGELFF. The chain is built from TRBV18 and TRBJ2-2. Looked up from germline, CDR1 is KGHSH and CDR2 is LQKENI. This CDR3 contains 14 residues.